The 6 T cell receptor beta chains below all came from one sample that was sequenced in a study of cytomegalovirus exposure and HLA in healthy donors (TCRdb year 2017). Library preparation used the immunoSEQ multiplex PCR assay. The source is immuneACCESS, and TCRdb retained only in-frame sequences with V and J called. Part of the clones is not carried over; for the studies checked, unresolved V genes explain less than half of this, and the remainder is unexplained. Here the sample has about 330,000 clones; approximately 86% occur a single time. Roughly 1.2% of the sample belongs to the ten largest clones. Specimen: PBMCs. Source of these receptors: a woman aged 30 to 39 in good health and CMV-seropositive.

This clone was seen a handful of times. J is TRBJ1-2 and V is TRBV6-4; no clear D gene. The V and J ends lost 3 bases and 5 bases respectively, with 10 bases between them. Germline assignment: CDR1 MRHNA and CDR2 SNTAGT. There are 13 residues in the CDR3. CDR3 bases: TGTGCCAGCAGTGAACGGGATGGGTATGGCTACACCTTC. Its protein is CASSERDGYGYTF.

The chain combines TRBV13 with TRBJ2-7, with 7 bases fitting TRBD1. CDR1 and CDR2 (germline): PRHDT, FYEKMQ (reference sequence). The CDR3 loop spans 14 amino acids. The V gene end was trimmed by 1 base and the J gene end by 3 bases; junction bases not matched to a gene: 3. CDR3 DNA: TGTGCCAGCAGCTTAGAGGGACAGAACTACGAGCAGTACTTC. It translates to CASSLEGQNYEQYF.

The rearrangement links TRBV25-1 to TRBJ2-1, with a weak D call TRBD1 (5 bases). CDR1 and CDR2 (germline): MGHDK, SYGVNS. V lost 1 base, J lost 4 bases, and 11 bases lay in between. The length of the CDR3 is 15 residues. In DNA form, the CDR3 reads TGTGCCAGCAGTGAATGGACGAGACAGTACAATGAGCAGTTCTTC. It specifies CASSEWTRQYNEQFF. Full variable domain (remainder filled in from reference TRBV25-1 and TRBJ2-1): EADIYQTPRYLVIGTGKKITLECSQTMGHDKMYWYQQDPGMELHLIHYSYGVNSTEKGDLSSESTVSRIRTEHFPLTLESARPSHTSQYLCASSEWTRQYNEQFFGPGTRLTVL.

The chain carries TRBV19 and TRBJ1-5, with D perhaps matching TRBD1 (5 bases). CDR1 and CDR2 (germline): LNHDA, SQIVND (reference sequence). V was pared by 6 bases and J by 7 bases, with 16 bases between. The CDR3 contains 14 residues. As DNA, the CDR3 is TGTGCCAGTAGCGAAGGGACCCGGTGGCAGCCCCAGCATTTT. It codes for CASSEGTRWQPQHF.

On this clone itself: The same CDR3 arises from other DNA sequences in this sample as well. The J gene is TRBJ1-5, the V gene TRBV4-3; no clear D. This CDR3 has 14 residues. Germline loops: CDR1 LGHNA, CDR2 YSLEER. V was cut by 0 bases and J by 2 bases, with 5 bases left in between. The CDR3 loop is CASSQDRGNQPQHF. The CDR3, as DNA: TGCGCCAGCAGCCAAGATCGGGGCAATCAGCCCCAGCATTTT.

This rearrangement joins TRBV11-1 to TRBJ1-2; D is uncertain. This CDR3 has 13 amino acids. The germline V and J ends were trimmed by 5 bases and 4 bases, with 11 bases remaining between them. Germline loops: CDR1 SGHAT, CDR2 FQDESV (reference sequence). Here the CDR3 reads CASSLGNLYGYTF. As DNA, the CDR3 is TGTGCCAGCAGCCTCGGGAATCTCTATGGCTACACCTTC.